This note documents a single T cell receptor (beta chain) sequence. Specified treatment: oral pan-JAK inhibitor, 5-10 mg twice daily. The source of the sample is a study of CD8+ T cells in alopecia areata. Whole-study context: Patients received oral tofacitinib, 5 to 10 mg twice daily, for moderate-to-severe alopecia areata. Percent affected scalp area, the SALT score, rated treated patients' severity.

RNA was isolated and reverse transcribed to cDNA, the sequencing template. Measured with immunoSEQ multiplex PCR; TCRdb has only the in-frame clones, and not every one. The sample includes around 180,000 clones, roughly 70% of them seen just once. This specimen consisted of CD4+ T cells sorted from blood, obtained between weeks 49 and 50, from a patient treated with tofacitinib. The sequence was obtained from a human donor with alopecia areata.

CDR3 bases: TGTGCCACCAGCAGGAGGGACACCGGCTCTGGGGCCAACGTCCTGACTTTC. It encodes CATSRRDTGSGANVLTF. This chain connects TRBV15 to TRBJ2-6, with D perhaps TRBD1 (6 bases). The CDR3 is made up of 17 amino acids. CDR1 is LNHNV and CDR2 is YYDKDF in the germline V gene (reference sequence). The V and J ends lost 3 bases and 0 bases respectively, with 12 bases between them.